Presented here are 16 T cell receptor beta chains from one specimen sequenced in a study of T cell responses to AZD1222 COVID-19 vaccine (dated by TCRdb to about 2021). The label giving this sample's time point can be read as: baseline before first vaccination. Library preparation was by the immunoSEQ multiplex PCR assay. TCRdb stores this immuneACCESS table with in-frame sequences only. Part of the clones is absent; in the studies checked, under half of the shortfall reflects unresolved V genes, and no reason is known for the rest. Recorded for this sample are more than 85,000 clones; around 86% of them occurred a single time. Clones ranked in the top ten supply approximately 8% of the sample. This sample comprised peripheral blood, obtained on day 0 of AZD1222 vaccination. The receptors shown here come from an adult in good health.

The chain links TRBV12-3 or TRBV12-4 to TRBJ1-4; D is unclear. The length of the CDR3 is 12 residues. V shed 4 bases and J shed 10 bases, with 10 bases lying between them. The CDR3 region is CASSSVVGKLFF. For the CDR3, the DNA is TGTGCCAGCAGTTCCGTTGTAGGAAAACTGTTTTTT.

The chain carries TRBV9 and TRBJ1-3; no clear D. Trimming left V 0 bases short and J 0 bases short, with 13 bases between. This CDR3 is built from 17 residues. From germline, CDR1 is SGDLS and CDR2 YYNGEE. The CDR3 sequence: CASSVALRGLSGNTIYF. CDR3 nucleotides: TGTGCCAGCAGCGTAGCCCTACGTGGCCTCTCTGGAAACACCATATATTTT.

The V call is TRBV12-3 or TRBV12-4, the J call TRBJ1-1; D is ambiguous. V was pared by 2 bases and J by 5 bases, with 9 bases between. The CDR3 is 13 residues long. CDR3 coding DNA: TGTGCCAGCAGTTTATCCCGGGATACTGAAGCTTTCTTT. Its translation: CASSLSRDTEAFF.

The rearrangement uses TRBV13 and TRBJ2-1; a possible D gene is TRBD2 (6 bases). The CDR3 totals 17 residues. V was trimmed by 0 bases and J by 3 bases, leaving 15 bases between them. The germline gives CDR1 PRHDT, CDR2 FYEKMQ (reference sequence). The CDR3 region is CASSLGAEGLYYNEQFF. CDR3 in DNA: TGTGCCAGCAGCTTAGGCGCTGAGGGACTCTACTACAATGAGCAGTTCTTC.

This chain uses TRBV27 with TRBJ2-7; D is uncertain. Germline CDR1 reads MNHEY; CDR2 reads SMNVEV (reference sequence). This CDR3 is built from 14 residues. V lost 2 bases, J lost 0 bases, and 8 bases lay in between. CDR3 sequence: CASSLRRSSYEQYF. The CDR3 DNA sequence: TGTGCCAGCAGTTTACGCAGAAGCTCCTACGAGCAGTACTTC.

This clone appeared once. CDR3 protein: CASSPYLLPGQPQHF. CDR3 nucleotide sequence: TGTGCCAGCAGCCCATATCTGCTTCCGGGACAGCCCCAGCATTTT. The chain is built from TRBV5-4 and TRBJ1-5, with D unresolved. This CDR3 has 15 residues. CDR1 and CDR2 from the germline V gene are SGHNT and YYREEE (reference sequence). V was cut by 4 bases and J by 7 bases, with 18 bases left in between. The variable domain in full, with the rest retrieved from reference TRBV5-4 and TRBJ1-5, is ETGVTQSPTHLIKTRGQQVTLRCSSQSGHNTVSWYQQALGQGPQFIFQYYREEENGRGNFPPRFSGLQFPNYSSELNVNALELDDSALYLCASSPYLLPGQPQHFGDGTRLSIL.

A single count supports this clone. This rearrangement joins TRBV12-5 to TRBJ1-1, with 9 bases identical to TRBD1. The V gene's germline CDR1 is LGHNT and CDR2 FRNRAP. V lost 6 bases to trimming and J lost 0 bases; unmatched junction nucleotides: 5. There are 15 residues in the CDR3. Written as DNA, the CDR3 is TGTGCTAGTGGACCCGGACAGGGGTTGAACACTGAAGCTTTCTTT. It specifies CASGPGQGLNTEAFF.

This chain uses TRBV21-1 with TRBJ2-2. TRBV21-1 is recorded as a pseudogene. This CDR3 comprises 16 residues. DNA of the CDR3: TGTGCCAGCAGCAAAGATTGGGGGAACCTCGCCGGGGAGCTGTTTTTT. It is translated as CASSKDWGNLAGELFF.

The chain joins TRBV18 to TRBJ2-7; D tentatively fits TRBD1 or TRBD2 (5 bases each). This CDR3 contains 13 residues. Germline V gene data show CDR1 as KGHSH and CDR2 as LQKENI. Trimming stripped 3 bases from V and 2 bases from J, with 8 bases between. Here the CDR3 reads CASSPGRTYEQYF. The CDR3 DNA follows: TGTGCCAGCTCACCGGGACGGACCTACGAGCAGTACTTC.

The J gene is TRBJ2-3, the V gene TRBV7-8, with D unresolved. Germline V gene lookup returns CDR1 SGHVS and CDR2 FQNEAQ. The CDR3 runs 13 residues. Between the trimmed V and J ends, which lost 3 bases and 6 bases, there was a span of 10 bases. CDR3 protein: CASSFGPADTQYF. Here the CDR3 DNA reads TGTGCCAGCAGCTTCGGGCCAGCCGATACGCAGTATTTT.

The rearrangement joins TRBV18 to TRBJ2-1; 7 positions agree with TRBD1. The length of the CDR3 is 11 residues. V shed 0 bases, J shed 15 bases, and the junction held 2 bases outside the gene matches. Germline V lookup: CDR1 KGHSH, CDR2 LQKENI. DNA of the CDR3: TGTGCCAGCTCACCACCAGGGGGCTTGTTCTTC. Translation: CASSPPGGLFF.

The V and J genes are TRBV3-1 (or the pseudogene TRBV3-2) and TRBJ1-2; no clear D gene. Trimming removed 4 bases from V and 6 bases from J, with 12 bases in between. Per the germline V gene, CDR1 is LGHDT and CDR2 is YNNKEL (reference sequence). There are 13 residues in the CDR3. Here the CDR3 DNA reads TGTGCCAGCAGCCCGACAACCGAGAATGGCTACACCTTC. It specifies CASSPTTENGYTF.

This clone was seen a handful of times. The chain links TRBV24-1 to TRBJ2-7; D may be TRBD1 (5 bases). The V and J ends lost 4 bases and 8 bases respectively, with 14 bases between them. The CDR3 is 13 residues long. Germline-derived CDR1 and CDR2 are KGHDR and SFDVKD. The CDR3 protein is CATSDQFRTKQYF. DNA of the CDR3: TGTGCCACCAGTGACCAATTCAGGACAAAGCAGTACTTC.

The V call is TRBV5-1, the J call TRBJ1-1; D gene uncertain. Germline-derived CDR1 and CDR2 are SGHRS and YFSETQ. The CDR3 consists of 13 residues. Between the trimmed V and J ends, which lost 3 bases and 1 base, there was a span of 7 bases. CDR3 region: CASSSQKNTEAFF. The CDR3, as DNA: TGCGCCAGCAGCTCGCAGAAGAACACTGAAGCTTTCTTT. The full variable domain, with the rest looked up from reference TRBV5-1 and TRBJ1-1, is KAGVTQTPRYLIKTRGQQVTLSCSPISGHRSVSWYQQTPGQGLQFLFEYFSETQRNKGNFPGRFSGRQFSNSRSEMNVSTLELGDSALYLCASSSQKNTEAFFGQGTRLTVV.

This clone was found once. The V call is TRBV7-2, the J call TRBJ1-1, with 10 bases that match TRBD1. Germline V gene lookup returns CDR1 SGHTA and CDR2 FQGNSA. The CDR3 covers 16 residues. Trimming took 3 bases from V and 0 from J; bases not matched to a gene: 4. The CDR3 loop is CASSFADRGLNTEAFF. The CDR3 DNA sequence: TGTGCCAGCAGCTTTGCTGACAGGGGGCTGAACACTGAAGCTTTCTTT.

The chain combines TRBV7-8 with TRBJ2-5; a possible D gene is TRBD1 (5 bases). The CDR3 runs 16 residues. The ends were cut back, 2 bases at V and 0 bases at J, with 13 bases in the middle. Per the germline V gene, CDR1 is SGHVS and CDR2 is FQNEAQ. This CDR3 reads CASSLWSGNNQETQYF. CDR3 nucleotides: TGTGCCAGCAGCTTATGGTCAGGGAATAACCAAGAGACCCAGTACTTC.